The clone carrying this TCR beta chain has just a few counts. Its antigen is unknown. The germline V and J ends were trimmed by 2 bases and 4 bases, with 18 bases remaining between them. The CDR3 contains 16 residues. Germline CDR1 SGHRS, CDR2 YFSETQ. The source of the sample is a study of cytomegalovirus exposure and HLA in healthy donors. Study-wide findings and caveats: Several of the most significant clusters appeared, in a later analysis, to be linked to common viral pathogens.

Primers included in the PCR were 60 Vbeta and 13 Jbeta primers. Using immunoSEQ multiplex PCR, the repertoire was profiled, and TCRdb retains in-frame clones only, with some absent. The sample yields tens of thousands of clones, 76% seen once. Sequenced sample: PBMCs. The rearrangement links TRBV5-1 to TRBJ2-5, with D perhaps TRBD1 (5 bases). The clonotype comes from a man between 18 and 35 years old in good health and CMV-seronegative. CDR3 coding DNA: TGCGCCAGCAGCTTACGGGCAGGGCAAAGGCGAGAGACCCAGTACTTC. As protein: CASSLRAGQRRETQYF.